The source of this TCR beta chain is a study of a mutant IDH1 vaccine in newly diagnosed glioma. Produced via immunoSEQ multiplex PCR; TCRdb's table is partial and in-frame only. The sample includes around 36,000 clones, 90% to 95% seen only once; the top ten take around 2.5%. Details on this clone: Antigen specificity is unknown.

Time point given: week 5, during vaccination. Doses comprised 300 ug of mutant IDH1 20-mer peptide each, plus topical imiquimod. Donors' newly diagnosed IDH1-mutant WHO grade 3 or 4 astrocytomas lacked nuclear ATRX. Per the germline V gene, CDR1 is SGDLS and CDR2 is YYNGEE. V lost 1 base and J lost 5, with 12 bases in between. The CDR3 covers 14 residues. The chain uses TRBV9 and TRBJ1-1; D possibly corresponds to TRBD1 (5 bases). The clonotype was recovered from a man aged 45-60 years with glioma. The sample consisted of PBMCs, taken from a glioma patient whose treatment included an IDH1 peptide vaccine. The CDR3 DNA reads as TGTGCCAGCAGCGTATCGTATCGGGGGACTGAAGCTTTCTTT. Translation gives CASSVSYRGTEAFF. Based on the CDR3 plus reference TRBV9 and TRBJ1-1, the full variable domain is DSGVTQTPKHLITATGQRVTLRCSPRSGDLSVYWYQQSLDQGLQFLIQYYNGEERAKGNILERFSAQQFPDLHSELNLSSLELGDSALYFCASSVSYRGTEAFFGQGTRLTVV.